These T cell receptor beta chains were read from a single sample in a study of early T cells in non-severe SARS-CoV-2 infection. MiXCR, applied by TCRdb to the 5' RACE reads, yields one record per CDR3 protein. The sample carries more than 80,000 distinct CDR3 sequences, approximately 15% recorded once. Input material: whole blood. These receptors were obtained from an adult who was a healthcare worker with PCR-confirmed SARS-CoV-2 infection or an uninfected control (not recorded which). CDR3s include the opening cysteine and the closing phenylalanine or tryptophan. Each record gives: J gene, D gene, clone size, V gene, CDR3 protein, CDR3 DNA. The D gene is left open where the match is weak. For some rows the clone size is stated as once, few or many, or as a class when expanded; others skip it.

j_call: TRBJ1-6
d_call: .
clone_size: few
v_call: TRBV6-5
cdr3_aa: CASSYEGVSYNSPLHF
cdr3_nt: TGTGCCAGCAGTTACGAGGGGGTCTCCTATAATTCACCCCTCCATTTT

j_call: TRBJ1-2
d_call: TRBD1
clone_size: .
v_call: TRBV29-1
cdr3_aa: CSVGDREGYTF
cdr3_nt: TGCAGCGTTGGGGACAGGGAAGGCTACACCTTC

j_call: TRBJ2-1
d_call: .
clone_size: many
v_call: TRBV18
cdr3_aa: CASSPLDEQFF
cdr3_nt: TGTGCCAGCTCACCACTAGACGAGCAGTTCTTC

j_call: TRBJ1-4
d_call: TRBD1
clone_size: .
v_call: TRBV7-8
cdr3_aa: CASSRSPGQGYEKLFF
cdr3_nt: TGTGCCAGCAGCAGATCCCCGGGACAGGGGTATGAAAAACTGTTTTTT

j_call: TRBJ2-1
d_call: .
clone_size: few
v_call: TRBV2
cdr3_aa: CASSEIVIKQFF
cdr3_nt: TGTGCCAGCAGTGAGATCGTCATCAAGCAGTTCTTC

j_call: TRBJ2-1
d_call: .
clone_size: .
v_call: TRBV11-2
cdr3_aa: CASSSRTEQFF
cdr3_nt: TGTGCCAGCAGCTCACGGACTGAGCAGTTCTTC

j_call: TRBJ2-1
d_call: .
clone_size: few
v_call: TRBV7-7
cdr3_aa: CAYRDTYNEQFF
cdr3_nt: TGTGCCTACCGGGACACTTACAATGAGCAGTTCTTC

j_call: TRBJ2-2
d_call: .
clone_size: many
v_call: TRBV14
cdr3_aa: CASSQQGGELFF
cdr3_nt: TGTGCCAGCAGCCAACAGGGCGGGGAGCTGTTTTTT

j_call: TRBJ2-7
d_call: TRBD1
clone_size: .
v_call: TRBV7-8
cdr3_aa: CASSWRTGPSYEQYF
cdr3_nt: TGTGCCAGCAGCTGGAGGACAGGGCCCTCCTACGAGCAGTACTTC

j_call: TRBJ2-7
d_call: .
clone_size: .
v_call: TRBV18
cdr3_aa: CASSPPSLTYEQYF
cdr3_nt: TGTGCCAGCTCACCTCCCAGCTTAACCTACGAGCAGTACTTC

j_call: TRBJ2-7
d_call: TRBD2
clone_size: .
v_call: TRBV7-9
cdr3_aa: CASSRLAGETAEQYF
cdr3_nt: TGTGCCAGCAGCAGACTAGCGGGAGAGACTGCCGAGCAGTACTTC

j_call: TRBJ2-1
d_call: .
clone_size: few
v_call: TRBV11-2
cdr3_aa: CASSSGRGYNEQFF
cdr3_nt: TGTGCCAGCAGCTCGGGACGAGGCTACAATGAGCAGTTCTTC

j_call: TRBJ1-1
d_call: .
clone_size: few
v_call: TRBV2
cdr3_aa: CASTRTALNTEAFF
cdr3_nt: TGTGCCAGCACCCGGACAGCCCTGAACACTGAAGCTTTCTTT

j_call: TRBJ2-3
d_call: TRBD2
clone_size: few
v_call: TRBV12-3/TRBV12-4
cdr3_aa: CASSSRTSGRAADTQYF
cdr3_nt: TGTGCCAGCAGTTCCAGGACTAGCGGGAGGGCCGCAGATACGCAGTATTTT

j_call: TRBJ2-1
d_call: .
clone_size: many
v_call: TRBV20-1
cdr3_aa: CSARDIATDYNEQFF
cdr3_nt: TGCAGTGCTAGAGATATAGCCACAGACTACAATGAGCAGTTCTTC

j_call: TRBJ1-1
d_call: .
clone_size: .
v_call: TRBV2
cdr3_aa: CASEMWGMNTEAFF
cdr3_nt: TGTGCCAGCGAGATGTGGGGGATGAACACTGAAGCTTTCTTT

j_call: TRBJ2-7
d_call: TRBD1
clone_size: .
v_call: TRBV20-1
cdr3_aa: CSARDQDRGIEQYF
cdr3_nt: TGCAGTGCTAGAGATCAGGACAGGGGGATCGAGCAGTACTTC

j_call: TRBJ2-7
d_call: .
clone_size: .
v_call: TRBV6-1
cdr3_aa: CASSEWWRGNYEQYF
cdr3_nt: TGTGCCAGCAGTGAATGGTGGCGCGGGAACTACGAGCAGTACTTC

j_call: TRBJ2-1
d_call: TRBD2
clone_size: .
v_call: TRBV6-5
cdr3_aa: CASSYTSGSRNEQFF
cdr3_nt: TGTGCCAGCAGTTACACTAGCGGGAGCCGCAATGAGCAGTTCTTC

j_call: TRBJ2-1
d_call: .
clone_size: .
v_call: TRBV5-1
cdr3_aa: CASSTVEYEQFF
cdr3_nt: TGCGCCAGCAGTACGGTCGAGTATGAGCAGTTCTTC

j_call: TRBJ2-3
d_call: TRBD2
clone_size: .
v_call: TRBV5-1
cdr3_aa: CASSSEPAGGTDTQYF
cdr3_nt: TGCGCCAGCAGCTCGGAGCCTGCGGGGGGCACAGATACGCAGTATTTT

j_call: TRBJ2-5
d_call: .
clone_size: many
v_call: TRBV20-1
cdr3_aa: CSARVAGETQYF
cdr3_nt: TGCAGTGCTAGAGTAGCAGGGGAGACCCAGTACTTC

j_call: TRBJ2-4
d_call: .
clone_size: few
v_call: TRBV12-3/TRBV12-4
cdr3_aa: CASSLSVASDIQYF
cdr3_nt: TGTGCCAGCAGTTTAAGTGTCGCTTCGGACATTCAGTACTTC

j_call: TRBJ1-2
d_call: TRBD1
clone_size: few
v_call: TRBV2
cdr3_aa: CASTPGQDNYGYTF
cdr3_nt: TGTGCCAGCACCCCGGGACAGGACAACTATGGCTACACCTTC

j_call: TRBJ2-7
d_call: .
clone_size: .
v_call: TRBV3-1
cdr3_aa: CASSQVGGRTVYEQYF
cdr3_nt: TGTGCCAGCAGCCAAGTGGGGGGCAGGACCGTCTACGAGCAGTACTTC

j_call: TRBJ1-5
d_call: TRBD1
clone_size: few
v_call: TRBV6-2/TRBV6-3
cdr3_aa: CASSYRDRGRNQPQHF
cdr3_nt: TGTGCCAGCAGTTACCGGGACAGGGGGCGAAATCAGCCCCAGCATTTT

j_call: TRBJ1-5
d_call: .
clone_size: .
v_call: TRBV9
cdr3_aa: CASSGFSDPQHF
cdr3_nt: TGTGCCAGCAGCGGCTTCTCGGACCCCCAGCATTTT

j_call: TRBJ2-5
d_call: .
clone_size: .
v_call: TRBV29-1
cdr3_aa: CSVGRPDGETQYF
cdr3_nt: TGCAGCGTCGGGCGGCCGGACGGGGAGACCCAGTACTTC

j_call: TRBJ2-7
d_call: .
clone_size: .
v_call: TRBV19
cdr3_aa: CASSRGGPLGGEQYF
cdr3_nt: TGTGCCAGTAGTAGAGGGGGGCCCCTTGGCGGCGAGCAGTACTTC

j_call: TRBJ2-1
d_call: .
clone_size: .
v_call: TRBV6-6
cdr3_aa: CASTDADFYNEQFF
cdr3_nt: TGTGCCAGCACCGACGCAGACTTCTACAATGAGCAGTTCTTC

j_call: TRBJ2-4
d_call: .
clone_size: .
v_call: TRBV29-1
cdr3_aa: CSVRPGAKNIQYF
cdr3_nt: TGCAGCGTCAGACCTGGGGCCAAAAACATTCAGTACTTC

j_call: TRBJ2-7
d_call: TRBD1
clone_size: .
v_call: TRBV10-2
cdr3_aa: CASSVGTDYEQYF
cdr3_nt: TGCGCCAGCAGTGTAGGGACAGACTACGAGCAGTACTTC

j_call: TRBJ2-1
d_call: .
clone_size: few
v_call: TRBV29-1
cdr3_aa: CSVAEGAGVYNEQFF
cdr3_nt: TGCAGCGTTGCAGAGGGGGCGGGAGTTTACAATGAGCAGTTCTTC

j_call: TRBJ2-7
d_call: .
clone_size: many
v_call: TRBV11-2
cdr3_aa: CASSLDPRARGEQYF
cdr3_nt: TGTGCCAGCAGCTTAGATCCCCGGGCCCGGGGCGAGCAGTACTTC

j_call: TRBJ2-3
d_call: TRBD2
clone_size: .
v_call: TRBV29-1
cdr3_aa: CSSDPGLANTQYF
cdr3_nt: TGCAGCAGCGACCCCGGACTAGCGAATACGCAGTATTTT

j_call: TRBJ1-5
d_call: .
clone_size: .
v_call: TRBV18
cdr3_aa: CASSANIMAEPQHF
cdr3_nt: TGTGCCAGCTCTGCGAACATTATGGCGGAGCCCCAGCATTTT

j_call: TRBJ2-2
d_call: TRBD2
clone_size: few
v_call: TRBV2
cdr3_aa: CASSSWASGTGELFF
cdr3_nt: TGTGCCAGCAGTAGTTGGGCTAGCGGGACCGGGGAGCTGTTTTTT

j_call: TRBJ2-2
d_call: .
clone_size: .
v_call: TRBV21-1
cdr3_aa: CASSSRQGSKNTGELFF
cdr3_nt: TGTGCCAGCAGCTCTCGACAGGGCTCAAAGAACACCGGGGAGCTGTTTTTT

j_call: TRBJ2-2
d_call: .
clone_size: few
v_call: TRBV19
cdr3_aa: CASTLVGRENTGELFF
cdr3_nt: TGTGCCAGTACCCTGGTGGGCAGGGAGAACACCGGGGAGCTGTTTTTT

j_call: TRBJ2-5
d_call: .
clone_size: .
v_call: TRBV4-1
cdr3_aa: CASSQDTSRVTTQYF
cdr3_nt: TGCGCCAGCAGCCAAGATACGTCCAGGGTGACGACCCAGTACTTC

j_call: TRBJ2-3
d_call: .
clone_size: many
v_call: TRBV11-1
cdr3_aa: CASSRERGRRTDTQYF
cdr3_nt: TGTGCCAGCAGCCGTGAACGGGGGCGGCGCACAGATACGCAGTATTTT

j_call: TRBJ1-2
d_call: TRBD1
clone_size: few
v_call: TRBV20-1
cdr3_aa: CSARANTGGGYTF
cdr3_nt: TGCAGTGCTAGGGCCAATACAGGGGGCGGCTACACCTTC

j_call: TRBJ2-7
d_call: .
clone_size: medium-sized
v_call: TRBV7-2
cdr3_aa: CASSSPSRYEQYF
cdr3_nt: TGTGCCAGCAGCTCCCCATCAAGGTACGAGCAGTACTTC

j_call: TRBJ1-3
d_call: .
clone_size: .
v_call: TRBV30
cdr3_aa: CAWSADSRNTIYF
cdr3_nt: TGTGCCTGGAGTGCGGACAGCCGAAACACCATATATTTT

j_call: TRBJ1-3
d_call: .
clone_size: few
v_call: TRBV15
cdr3_aa: CATSPRYGISENTIYF
cdr3_nt: TGTGCCACCAGCCCCAGATACGGGATTTCGGAAAACACCATATATTTT

j_call: TRBJ1-2
d_call: TRBD1
clone_size: .
v_call: TRBV7-9
cdr3_aa: CASSSDKGGADYGYTF
cdr3_nt: TGTGCCAGCAGCTCAGACAAAGGGGGCGCCGACTATGGCTACACCTTC

j_call: TRBJ2-2
d_call: .
clone_size: many
v_call: TRBV11-2
cdr3_aa: CASSEDNTNTGELFF
cdr3_nt: TGTGCCAGCAGCGAGGACAACACGAACACCGGGGAGCTGTTTTTT

j_call: TRBJ2-7
d_call: TRBD2
clone_size: few
v_call: TRBV5-1
cdr3_aa: CASSGGTSGNYEQYF
cdr3_nt: TGCGCCAGCAGCGGTGGGACTAGCGGGAACTACGAGCAGTACTTC

j_call: TRBJ1-6
d_call: TRBD1
clone_size: .
v_call: TRBV6-5
cdr3_aa: CASSSGQGAQYAYNSPLHF
cdr3_nt: TGTGCCAGCAGTTCCGGACAGGGGGCCCAGTACGCCTATAATTCACCCCTCCACTTT

j_call: TRBJ2-1
d_call: TRBD2
clone_size: many
v_call: TRBV27
cdr3_aa: CASSLPRLAGSHNEQFF
cdr3_nt: TGTGCCAGCAGTTTGCCCCGACTAGCGGGATCACACAATGAGCAGTTCTTC

j_call: TRBJ1-6
d_call: TRBD1
clone_size: few
v_call: TRBV7-9
cdr3_aa: CASSLQGAVNSPLHF
cdr3_nt: TGTGCCAGCAGCTTGCAGGGGGCCGTAAATTCACCCCTCCACTTT

j_call: TRBJ2-6
d_call: .
clone_size: .
v_call: TRBV6-5
cdr3_aa: CASSSISSGANVLTF
cdr3_nt: TGTGCCAGCAGCTCGATAAGCTCTGGGGCCAACGTCCTGACTTTC

j_call: TRBJ2-1
d_call: .
clone_size: .
v_call: TRBV7-2
cdr3_aa: CASSLAAVWDEQFF
cdr3_nt: TGTGCCAGCAGCTTAGCTGCGGTTTGGGATGAGCAGTTCTTC

j_call: TRBJ1-2
d_call: TRBD1
clone_size: few
v_call: TRBV12-3/TRBV12-4
cdr3_aa: CASSHSTQGAVYGYTF
cdr3_nt: TGTGCCAGCAGCCACTCGACACAGGGGGCCGTCTATGGCTACACCTTC

j_call: TRBJ1-2
d_call: .
clone_size: .
v_call: TRBV20-1
cdr3_aa: CSARDRTGARDYGYTF
cdr3_nt: TGCAGTGCTAGAGATCGGACGGGGGCGCGGGACTATGGCTACACCTTC

j_call: TRBJ2-7
d_call: .
clone_size: .
v_call: TRBV7-2
cdr3_aa: CASSLNSGTNHEQYF
cdr3_nt: TGTGCCAGCAGCTTAAATTCGGGCACCAACCACGAGCAGTACTTC

j_call: TRBJ1-5
d_call: .
clone_size: .
v_call: TRBV4-1
cdr3_aa: CASSQIAGPYSNQPQHF
cdr3_nt: TGCGCCAGCAGCCAAATCGCAGGACCTTATAGCAATCAGCCCCAGCATTTT

j_call: TRBJ2-1
d_call: TRBD1
clone_size: few
v_call: TRBV27
cdr3_aa: CASSWTGSGHNEQFF
cdr3_nt: TGTGCCAGCAGTTGGACAGGGAGCGGGCACAATGAGCAGTTCTTC

j_call: TRBJ1-6
d_call: .
clone_size: .
v_call: TRBV30
cdr3_aa: CAWKVEVERSPLHF
cdr3_nt: TGTGCCTGGAAGGTTGAGGTCGAGCGGTCACCCCTCCACTTT